This TCR beta chain was recovered during a study of blood T cell repertoires in COVID-19. Study-wide context: COVID-19 samples, acute and convalescent, were from the United States, Italy and Spain.

J lost 2 bases, V lost 7 bases, and 5 bases had no gene match. The CDR3 has 13 residues. Using immunoSEQ multiplex PCR, the repertoire was profiled, and TCRdb retains in-frame clones only, with some absent. This sample yields tens of thousands of clones, of which roughly 90% are seen a single time; 20% to 25% belongs to the top ten. This chain connects TRBV12-3 or TRBV12-4 to TRBJ2-7, with TRBD1 matching 7 bases. The sequence came from a woman aged 45-60 years with active or convalescent COVID-19. The sample comprised peripheral blood. The CDR3 protein is CASKDRRTYEQYF. The CDR3 coding sequence is TGTGCCAGCAAGGACAGGAGGACCTACGAGCAGTACTTC.